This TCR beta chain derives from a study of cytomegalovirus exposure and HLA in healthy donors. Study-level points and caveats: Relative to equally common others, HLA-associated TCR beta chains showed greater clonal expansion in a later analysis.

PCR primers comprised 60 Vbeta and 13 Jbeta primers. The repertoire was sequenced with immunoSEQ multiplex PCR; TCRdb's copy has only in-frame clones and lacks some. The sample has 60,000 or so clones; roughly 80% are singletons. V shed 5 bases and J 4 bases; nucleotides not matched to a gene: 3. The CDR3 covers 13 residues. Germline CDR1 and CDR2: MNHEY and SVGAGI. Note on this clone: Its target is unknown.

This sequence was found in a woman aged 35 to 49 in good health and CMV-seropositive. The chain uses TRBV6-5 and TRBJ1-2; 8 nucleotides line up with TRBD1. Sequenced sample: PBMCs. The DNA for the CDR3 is TGTGCCAGCAGTGCGACAGGGGCCTATGGCTACACCTTC. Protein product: CASSATGAYGYTF.